A single sample is the source of the 13 T cell receptor beta chains below, sequenced in a study of blood T cells in healthy people across ages. With a J-beta primer mix and a sample-barcoded 5' primer, a second PCR ran 7 to 11 cycles. TCRdb re-called the 5' RACE reads through MiXCR, storing one row per CDR3 protein. The repertoire holds 540,000 or so distinct CDR3 sequences, with under 30% as singletons. These sequences were also reported in another study, on T cells of mothers and their children.

The sequenced material came from blood. The receptor source for this set is a boy younger than 18 in good health.

This rearrangement joins TRBV29-1 to TRBJ1-2; D unresolved. The CDR3 has 13 residues. Germline CDR1 reads SQVTM; CDR2 reads ANQGSEA. V was pared by 4 bases and J by 0 bases, with 9 bases between. CDR3 sequence (DNA): TGCAGCGTTGGCCAGCGAGCTAACTATGGCTACACCTTC. Translation gives CSVGQRANYGYTF.

The chain links TRBV20-1 to TRBJ2-7; D gene ambiguous. Germline V gene data show CDR1 as DFQATT and CDR2 as SNEGSKA (reference sequence). The CDR3 runs to 13 residues. The CDR3 DNA reads as TGCAGCGTAGAGACCGAGAGCTCCTACGAGCAGTACTTC. Translation gives CSVETESSYEQYF.

This clonotype was detected a few times. The CDR3 loop reads CASSLMGQGYGYTF. The CDR3 region has the DNA TGTGCCAGCAGTTTAATGGGACAGGGTTATGGCTACACCTTC. V usage is TRBV28 and J usage is TRBJ1-2; 9 positions agree with TRBD1. Looked up from germline, CDR1 is MDHEN and CDR2 is SYDVKM. J was trimmed by 5 bases and V by 2 bases; bases with no gene match: 3. The CDR3 spans 14 residues.

This clonotype was seen a few times. The chain joins TRBV28 to TRBJ2-5; D is possibly TRBD2 (5 bases). The DNA end is more similar to TRBJ2-7, so the J call may be wrong. Germline V gives CDR1 MDHEN, CDR2 SYDVKM. The CDR3 length is 14 residues. DNA of the CDR3: TGTGCCAGCAGTTTAATCCGGGGTACGCGCGAGCAGTACTTC. Translated: CASSLIRGTREQYF.

This clonotype turned up a few times. This sequence joins TRBV5-1 and TRBJ2-7; 8 bases match TRBD1. The better agreement between TRBJ2-1 and the DNA end casts doubt on the J call. Germline lookup yields CDR1 SGHRS and CDR2 YFSETQ. The CDR3 contains 14 residues. CDR3 sequence reads: CASRLTGGLDEQFF. The CDR3 region has the DNA TGCGCCAGCAGGTTAACAGGGGGATTGGATGAGCAGTTCTTC.

The chain recombines TRBV4-3 with TRBJ2-3; either TRBD1 or TRBD2 may fit D (6 bases each). V gave up 8 bases and J gave up 4 bases, with 16 bases separating them. This CDR3 is built from 14 residues. CDR1 is LGHNA and CDR2 is YSLEER in the germline V gene. CDR3 DNA sequence: TGCGCCAGCGGGACTTCCCGGGGGCCAGATACGCAGTATTTT. Its protein is CASGTSRGPDTQYF.

This sequence joins TRBV6-5 and TRBJ1-2; TRBD1 is a possible D gene (5 bases). Germline CDR1 reads MNHEY; CDR2 reads SVGAGI. V lost 5 bases to trimming and J lost 2 bases, with 12 bases between them. CDR3 length: 14 amino acids. CDR3 coding DNA: TGTGCCAGCAGTCCATTCCAGGGAAACTATGGCTACACCTTC. Amino acids: CASSPFQGNYGYTF.

The genes are TRBV28 and TRBJ2-5; 11 positions match TRBD2. The CDR3 has 14 amino acids. The germline V gene has CDR1 MDHEN and CDR2 SYDVKM. V lost 7 bases and J lost 2; bases outside the gene matches: 3. The CDR3 is CASKLAGEQETQYF. CDR3 nucleotide sequence: TGTGCCAGCAAACTAGCGGGGGAGCAAGAGACCCAGTACTTC.

This clonotype was observed a few times. J is TRBJ2-1 and V is TRBV12-3 or TRBV12-4, with D hard to call. Trimming took 0 bases from V and 6 from J, leaving 12 bases between them. The CDR3 is made up of 15 amino acids. The DNA of the CDR3 is TGTGCCAGCAGTTTAGCGAACCTCCCCACCAATGAGCAGTTCTTC. This encodes CASSLANLPTNEQFF.

With regard to this clonotype: A read error may account for a junction end that differs from germline. The chain joins TRBV14 to TRBJ2-4, with 10 bases matching TRBD2. The germline CDR1 and CDR2 sequences are SGHDN and FVKESK. There are 16 residues in the CDR3. The CDR3 protein is CTSSQGLAVAKNIQYF. In nucleotides, the CDR3 is TGTACCAGCAGCCAAGGACTAGCGGTAGCCAAAAACATTCAGTACTTC. Full variable domain (missing parts from reference TRBV14 and TRBJ2-4): EAGVTQFPSHSVIEKGQTVTLRCDPISGHDNLYWYRRVMGKEIKFLLHFVKESKQDESGMPNNRFLAERTGGTYSTLKVQPAELEDSGVYFCTSSQGLAVAKNIQYFGAGTRLSVL.

J is TRBJ2-7 and V is TRBV28; 10 positions match TRBD2. CDR3 length: 21 amino acids. CDR1 is MDHEN and CDR2 is SYDVKM in the germline V gene. Trimming took 1 base from V and 2 from J; bases not matched to a gene: 20. CDR3 DNA: TGTGCCAGCAGTTTATACAGACGGGAGGATCCTAGCGGGAGATCGACCTACGAGCAGTACTTC. It yields the protein CASSLYRREDPSGRSTYEQYF.

J is TRBJ1-5 and V is TRBV7-9; 9 bases agree with TRBD1. The CDR3 covers 14 residues. The germline V gene encodes CDR1 SEHNR and CDR2 FQNEAQ (reference sequence). The J segment lost 7 bases and the V segment lost 4 bases, leaving 5 bases of the junction unmatched. DNA of the CDR3: TGTGCCAGCAGCTCACAGGGGGCTGCGCAGCCCCAGCATTTT. It encodes CASSSQGAAQPQHF.

The chain recombines TRBV20-1 with TRBJ2-5; D gene unclear. The germline gives CDR1 DFQATT, CDR2 SNEGSKA (reference sequence). V was clipped by 1 base and J by 2 bases, with 11 bases between them. The CDR3 consists of 14 residues. For the CDR3, the DNA is TGCAGTGCTAGAGCCCCGTTTTTGCAAGAGACCCAGTACTTC. Residues: CSARAPFLQETQYF.